The rows below give T cell receptor beta chains drawn from one sample of a study of T cells after yellow fever vaccination. From the 5' RACE reads, TCRdb called clonotypes with MiXCR, one entry per CDR3 protein. Among approximately 600,000 distinct CDR3 sequences, approximately 13% were seen once, and the ten largest hold more than 13%. The sequenced sample was PBMCs, obtained on the day of the yellow fever booster vaccination. These receptors were obtained from a man aged 30 to 45 who received the YFV17D yellow fever vaccine. The CDR3 runs from the conserved cysteine through the conserved F or W. Fields, in order: D gene, V gene, J gene, CDR3 protein. The D gene is left open where the match is weak.

TRBD2	TRBV6-5	TRBJ2-7	CASSYSVRGAADYEQYF
TRBD1	TRBV7-6	TRBJ1-6	CASSESGTGGNSPLHF
NA	TRBV29-1	TRBJ1-1	CSVVYENQAFF
NA	TRBV4-3	TRBJ2-4	CASSQAQGLENIQYF
NA	TRBV5-1	TRBJ1-2	CASSFDAIYGYTF
NA	TRBV9	TRBJ2-2	CASSVGPGTGELFF
TRBD2	TRBV6-1	TRBJ2-3	CAIKSGNTDTQYF
TRBD1	TRBV7-8	TRBJ2-2	CASSLGGTGGTGELFF
TRBD2	TRBV20-1	TRBJ2-4	CSARRRLAETLAKNIQYF
TRBD2	TRBV20-1	TRBJ2-3	CSARGGTSGSTDTQYF
NA	TRBV7-3	TRBJ2-3	CASSLTGARELTDTQYF
TRBD1	TRBV20-1	TRBJ2-7	CSAMTGSPYEQYF
NA	TRBV27	TRBJ2-2	CASSLSVVTGELFF
NA	TRBV15	TRBJ2-1	CATSTRQVQDEQFF
NA	TRBV11-2	TRBJ2-6	CASSSKTRLLTGANVLTF
NA	TRBV24-1	TRBJ1-4	CATSAGPTEKLFF
TRBD1	TRBV6-1	TRBJ2-7	CASSTPTGRNEQYF
TRBD1	TRBV28	TRBJ1-1	CASSIRTGGRTEAFF
NA	TRBV27	TRBJ1-1	CATTRGSEAFF
NA	TRBV20-1	TRBJ2-5	CSASIAVSKETQYF
NA	TRBV12-3/TRBV12-4	TRBJ2-1	CASSLSVIRDSYNEQFF
NA	TRBV27	TRBJ1-2	CASSHTAIPSYGYTF
NA	TRBV6-2/TRBV6-3	TRBJ2-3	CASTEHGGTTDTQYF
NA	TRBV18	TRBJ2-1	CASSPRVQNNEQFF
TRBD2	TRBV3-1	TRBJ2-7	CASSRTSGRAHEQYF
TRBD1	TRBV20-1	TRBJ2-7	CCARDPGQGVTYEQYF
NA	TRBV29-1	TRBJ2-5	CSVDSAGRETQYF
NA	TRBV12-3/TRBV12-4	TRBJ1-2	CASSLLGAYGYTF
NA	TRBV20-1	TRBJ2-1	CSAMPGRNEQFF
NA	TRBV18	TRBJ1-1	CASSQGMGKGDTEAFF
NA	TRBV11-2	TRBJ1-5	CASSYPGRPQHF
TRBD1	TRBV7-2	TRBJ1-2	CASSLRPGQSNGYTF
TRBD2	TRBV5-1	TRBJ2-1	CASSEGTTNEQFF
NA	TRBV4-2	TRBJ1-3	CASSPVGEGNTIYF
TRBD2	TRBV29-1	TRBJ2-7	CSVEGLAGVYEQYF
NA	TRBV7-3	TRBJ2-3	CASSLSVGPDTQYF
TRBD2	TRBV30	TRBJ2-1	CAWSQTSGRKGEQFF
NA	TRBV10-1	TRBJ2-7	CATYLGLLNTPREQYF
TRBD2	TRBV15	TRBJ2-3	CATSRDGLAGQDTQYF
TRBD2	TRBV7-2	TRBJ2-5	CASSRGGEGGETQYF
NA	TRBV3-1	TRBJ1-1	CASRPGMGTEAFF
TRBD2	TRBV5-1	TRBJ2-1	CASSLVSSGFSKSSYNEQFF
NA	TRBV19	TRBJ1-2	CASSDRLLTF
NA	TRBV5-1	TRBJ2-1	CASSLGGTVIGDEQFF
NA	TRBV7-2	TRBJ1-5	CASSLALWKAQHF
NA	TRBV20-1	TRBJ2-1	CSAIPPGIGAEQFF
NA	TRBV20-1	TRBJ1-4	CSARPAGEKLFF
NA	TRBV19	TRBJ2-6	CASSIGGISASGANVLTF
NA	TRBV10-3	TRBJ2-5	CAISEPGSLQETQYF
NA	TRBV19	TRBJ1-2	CASKQGAANYGYTF
NA	TRBV20-1	TRBJ1-2	CSARDYSENYGYTF